The rows below give T cell receptor beta chains drawn from one sample of a study of cytomegalovirus exposure and HLA in healthy donors. Generated by immunoSEQ multiplex PCR, the TCRdb table keeps only in-frame clones and is missing some. This sample has some 59,000 clones, with about nine tenths found just once. Sequenced material: PBMCs. Receptors were obtained from a young woman in good health and CMV-seropositive. Each CDR3 is given with its conserved first and last residue. D genes are given only for firm matches. Expanded clones are given a class, and other clones once, few, many or no size at all.

J gene,D gene,V gene,clone size,CDR3 protein,CDR3 DNA
TRBJ1-4,.,TRBV9,.,CASSPRPLGGEKLFF,TGTGCCAGCAGCCCGCGACCTTTGGGGGGAGAAAAACTGTTTTTT
TRBJ2-1,.,TRBV5-6,.,CASSPSSLGGEQFF,TGTGCCAGCAGCCCGTCCTCGCTAGGAGGCGAGCAGTTCTTC
TRBJ2-3,.,TRBV7-3,.,CASSFSGSSTDTQYF,TGTGCCAGCAGCTTTTCCGGGAGTAGCACAGATACGCAGTATTTT
TRBJ2-7,.,TRBV4-1,.,CASSQERSSDYYEQYF,TGCGCCAGCAGCCAAGAACGATCTAGCGATTACTACGAGCAGTACTTC
TRBJ2-7,TRBD2,TRBV18,.,CASSPRPTWTSGGPTHREQYF,TGTGCCAGCTCACCACGACCTACTTGGACTAGCGGGGGGCCCACCCATCGCGAGCAGTACTTC
TRBJ1-2,.,TRBV5-5,.,CASLQNQGLGYTF,TGTGCCAGCCTCCAGAACCAGGGGCTTGGCTACACCTTC
TRBJ2-1,TRBD2,TRBV7-9,.,CASSSGLALGEQFF,TGTGCCAGCAGCTCGGGACTAGCTCTGGGTGAGCAGTTCTTC
TRBJ2-1,.,TRBV11-1,.,CASRYRGAAYNEQFF,TGTGCCAGCAGGTACCGGGGGGCCGCCTACAATGAGCAGTTCTTC
TRBJ1-2,TRBD1,TRBV28,.,CASSRDRSYGYTF,TGTGCCAGCAGCCGGGACAGGTCCTATGGCTACACCTTC
TRBJ1-6,.,TRBV6-1,.,CASNRVGNSPLHF,TGTGCCAGCAACAGGGTGGGAAATTCACCCCTCCACTTT
TRBJ2-2,.,TRBV1,once,CTSSQGDTGGTGELFF,TGCACCAGCAGCCAGGGTGATACAGGGGGGACCGGGGAGCTGTTTTTT
TRBJ1-4,.,TRBV6-5,once,CASSPLGGNNEKLFF,TGTGCCAGCAGTCCCCTGGGGGGTAATAATGAAAAACTGTTTTTT
TRBJ1-5,.,TRBV11-3,.,CASSLDLGEAGQPQHF,TGTGCCAGCAGCTTAGATCTAGGAGAGGCCGGTCAGCCCCAGCATTTT
TRBJ2-2,.,TRBV27,few,CASSSGEPTGGELFF,TGTGCCAGCAGTTCAGGGGAGCCCACAGGCGGGGAGCTGTTTTTT
TRBJ2-7,TRBD2,TRBV19,.,CASSLAETYEQYF,TGTGCCAGTAGTCTAGCGGAGACCTACGAGCAGTACTTC
TRBJ2-2,.,TRBV14,once,CASSQDLRGGTGELFF,TGTGCCAGCAGCCAAGATCTCAGGGGTGGAACCGGGGAGCTGTTTTTT
TRBJ2-5,TRBD2,TRBV11-2,.,CASSPGLAGGEQYF,TGTGCCAGCAGCCCCGGACTAGCGGGGGGCGAACAGTACTTC
TRBJ2-7,TRBD2,TRBV27,.,CASSLRPSGSYEQYF,TGTGCCAGCTCCCTTCGGCCTAGCGGGAGCTACGAGCAGTACTTC
TRBJ2-3,.,TRBV5-1,.,CASSLVFPPIGTDTQYF,TGCGCCAGCAGCTTGGTTTTCCCCCCTATAGGCACAGATACGCAGTATTTT
TRBJ2-7,TRBD1,TRBV28,.,CASSGFVGQGAYEQYF,TGTGCCAGCAGTGGGTTTGTAGGACAGGGGGCCTACGAGCAGTACTTC
TRBJ2-1,.,TRBV10-2,.,CASKVGQGSNEQFF,TGCGCCAGCAAGGTGGGCCAGGGAAGCAATGAGCAGTTCTTC
TRBJ1-2,TRBD1,TRBV30,.,CAWSPMNRQGYGYTF,TGTGCCTGGAGCCCAATGAACCGACAGGGATATGGCTACACCTTC
TRBJ2-5,.,TRBV7-2,once,CASSPTRSQETQYF,TGTGCCAGCAGCCCAACCAGGTCTCAAGAGACCCAGTACTTC
TRBJ2-7,TRBD1,TRBV19,.,CASSIAATGYTYEQYF,TGTGCCAGTAGTATAGCCGCGACAGGGTATACCTACGAGCAGTACTTC
TRBJ2-2,.,TRBV4-3,.,CASRLGGTGELFF,TGCGCCAGCAGGTTAGGGGGCACCGGGGAGCTGTTTTTT
TRBJ1-1,TRBD1,TRBV14,.,CASSQDPDRGTEAFF,TGTGCCAGCAGCCAAGATCCCGACAGGGGCACTGAAGCTTTCTTT
TRBJ1-4,.,TRBV2,.,CASSNQRTNEKLFF,TGTGCCAGCAGTAATCAGCGAACTAATGAAAAACTGTTTTTT
TRBJ1-2,TRBD1,TRBV5-4,.,CASSAGQGATGYTF,TGTGCCAGCAGCGCGGGACAGGGGGCGACGGGCTACACCTTC
TRBJ2-2,.,TRBV6-4,few,CASSDRGTGELFF,TGTGCCAGCAGTGACAGGGGCACCGGGGAGCTGTTTTTT
TRBJ1-6,TRBD1,TRBV5-6,.,CASSLVQGANSPLHF,TGTGCCAGCAGCTTGGTCCAGGGGGCAAATTCACCCCTCCACTTT
TRBJ2-6,TRBD1,TRBV27,.,CASSSPGDRGSGANVLTF,TGTGCCAGCAGTTCCCCCGGGGACAGAGGCTCTGGGGCCAACGTCCTGACTTTC
TRBJ1-2,.,TRBV28,.,CASSAPDRNYGYTF,TGTGCCAGCAGTGCCCCTGACAGAAACTATGGCTACACCTTC
TRBJ2-7,.,TRBV6-5,once,CASTPAGRSSYEQYF,TGTGCCAGCACTCCCGCGGGAAGGAGCTCCTACGAGCAGTACTTC
TRBJ1-2,.,TRBV6-1,.,CASTGGGQVGGYTF,TGTGCCAGCACTGGCGGGGGTCAGGTCGGTGGCTACACCTTC
TRBJ1-2,TRBD1,TRBV7-9,.,CASSLESGQGGGYTF,TGTGCCAGCAGCTTAGAATCGGGACAGGGTGGAGGCTACACCTTC
TRBJ1-1,.,TRBV6-1,.,CASREQGNTEAFF,TGTGCCAGCAGGGAACAGGGGAACACTGAAGCTTTCTTT
TRBJ2-2,TRBD2,TRBV18,once,CASSPAGGSNTGELFF,TGTGCCAGCTCACCCGCGGGGGGCTCGAACACCGGGGAGCTGTTTTTT
TRBJ2-2,.,TRBV2,.,CASRGASGELFF,TGTGCCAGCAGGGGGGCCAGCGGGGAGCTGTTTTTT
TRBJ1-6,.,TRBV6-5,few,CASSYSGGSGSPLHF,TGTGCCAGCAGTTACTCGGGAGGTTCGGGGTCACCCCTCCACTTT
TRBJ2-1,.,TRBV6-5,.,CASSTGSGYYNEQFF,TGTGCCAGCAGTACCGGTAGCGGCTACTACAATGAGCAGTTCTTC
TRBJ2-1,.,TRBV7-3,.,CASIYDWLDEQFF,TGTGCCAGCATCTACGACTGGTTAGATGAGCAGTTCTTC
TRBJ1-1,TRBD1,TRBV6-6,.,CASSKGQGITNTEAFF,TGTGCCAGCAGTAAAGGACAGGGGATTACGAACACTGAAGCTTTCTTT
TRBJ1-4,TRBD1,TRBV4-2,.,CASSQTAGGASSGHEKLFF,TGTGCCAGCAGCCAAACGGCAGGGGGCGCGTCATCGGGGCATGAAAAACTGTTTTTT